The source of this T cell receptor beta chain is a study of PD-1 blockade in classical Hodgkin lymphoma. V gave up 4 bases and J gave up 0 bases, with 10 bases separating them. Germline V lookup: CDR1 KGHSH, CDR2 LQKENI. The CDR3 has 14 amino acids. The assay was immunoSEQ multiplex PCR, and TCRdb's table has in-frame clones only and misses some. The table lists fewer than 20,000 clones, 84% of them singletons. The patients all showed relapse after autologous stem cell transplantation, while their brentuximab vedotin exposure varied. Classification of best responses gave complete response, partial response or progressive disease.

The chain uses TRBV18 and TRBJ2-7; maybe TRBD1 (6 bases). The material was peripheral blood mononuclear cells (PBMCs), obtained at baseline. The TCR sequence derives from a human donor with classical Hodgkin lymphoma. The CDR3 nucleotides read TGTGCCAGCTCACAGGGGGTAAGCTCCTACGAGCAGTACTTC. Translated: CASSQGVSSYEQYF.